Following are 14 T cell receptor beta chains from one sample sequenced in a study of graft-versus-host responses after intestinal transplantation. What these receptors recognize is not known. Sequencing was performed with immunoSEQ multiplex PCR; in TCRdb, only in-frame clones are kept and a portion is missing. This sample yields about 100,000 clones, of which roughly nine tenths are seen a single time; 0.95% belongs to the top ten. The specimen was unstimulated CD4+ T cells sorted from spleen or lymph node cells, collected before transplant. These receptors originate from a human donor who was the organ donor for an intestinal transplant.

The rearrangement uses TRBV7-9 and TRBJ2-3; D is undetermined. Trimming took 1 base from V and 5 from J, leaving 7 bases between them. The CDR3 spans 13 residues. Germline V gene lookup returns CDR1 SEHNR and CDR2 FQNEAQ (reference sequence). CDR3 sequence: CASSLDMVDTQYF. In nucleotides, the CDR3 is TGTGCCAGCAGCTTAGATATGGTAGATACGCAGTATTTT.

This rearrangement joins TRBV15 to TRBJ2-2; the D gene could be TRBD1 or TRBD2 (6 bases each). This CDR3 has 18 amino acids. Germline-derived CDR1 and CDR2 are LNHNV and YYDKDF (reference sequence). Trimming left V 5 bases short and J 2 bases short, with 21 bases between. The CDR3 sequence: CATSAGGGNGKNTGELFF. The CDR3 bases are TGTGCCACCAGCGCTGGGGGCGGGAATGGGAAAAACACCGGGGAGCTGTTTTTT.

The CDR3 spells CASLLTNTDTQYF. The DNA for the CDR3 is TGTGCCAGCCTACTGACCAACACAGATACGCAGTATTTT. This chain uses TRBV28 with TRBJ2-3; unclear D gene. The CDR3 is 13 residues long. V gave up 8 bases and J gave up 2 bases, with 11 bases separating them. Germline V CDR1 and CDR2: MDHEN, SYDVKM.

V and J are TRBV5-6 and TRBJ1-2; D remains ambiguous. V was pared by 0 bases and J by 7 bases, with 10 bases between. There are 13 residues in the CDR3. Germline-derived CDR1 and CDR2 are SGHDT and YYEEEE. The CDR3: CASSLGGPLGYTF. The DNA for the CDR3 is TGTGCCAGCAGCTTGGGAGGGCCCCTTGGCTACACCTTC.

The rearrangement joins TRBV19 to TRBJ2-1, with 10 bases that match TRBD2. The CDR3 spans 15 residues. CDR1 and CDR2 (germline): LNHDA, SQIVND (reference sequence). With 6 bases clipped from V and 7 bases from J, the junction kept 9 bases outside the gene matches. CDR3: CASRKGAGGRNEQFF. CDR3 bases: TGTGCCAGTAGGAAGGGAGCGGGGGGGCGGAATGAGCAGTTCTTC.

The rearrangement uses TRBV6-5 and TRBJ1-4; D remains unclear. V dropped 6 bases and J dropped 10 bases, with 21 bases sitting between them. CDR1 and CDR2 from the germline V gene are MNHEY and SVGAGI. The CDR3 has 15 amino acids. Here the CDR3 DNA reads TGTGCCAGCAGCCCCGTTAGATCCTTTGTGGGAAAACTGTTTTTT. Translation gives CASSPVRSFVGKLFF.

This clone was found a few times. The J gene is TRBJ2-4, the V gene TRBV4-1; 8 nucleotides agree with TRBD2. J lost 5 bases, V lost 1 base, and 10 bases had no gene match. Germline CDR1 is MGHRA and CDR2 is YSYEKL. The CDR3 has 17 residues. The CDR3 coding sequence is TGCGCCAGCAGCCAAGCTCGGACGGGGGGGCCGGAAAACATTCAGTACTTC. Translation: CASSQARTGGPENIQYF.

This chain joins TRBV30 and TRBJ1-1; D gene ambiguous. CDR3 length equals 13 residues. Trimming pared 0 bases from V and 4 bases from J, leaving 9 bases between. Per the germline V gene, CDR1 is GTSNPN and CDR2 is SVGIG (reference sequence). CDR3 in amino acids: CAWSVLRSTEAFF. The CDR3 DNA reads TGTGCCTGGAGTGTACTCCGTTCCACTGAAGCTTTCTTT.

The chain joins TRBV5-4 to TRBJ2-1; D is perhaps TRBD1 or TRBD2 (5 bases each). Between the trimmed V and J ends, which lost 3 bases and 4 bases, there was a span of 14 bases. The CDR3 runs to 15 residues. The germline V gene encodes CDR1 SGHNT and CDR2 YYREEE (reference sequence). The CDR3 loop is CASSSGTYSYNEQFF. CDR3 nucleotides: TGTGCCAGCAGCTCCGGGACCTACTCATACAATGAGCAGTTCTTC.

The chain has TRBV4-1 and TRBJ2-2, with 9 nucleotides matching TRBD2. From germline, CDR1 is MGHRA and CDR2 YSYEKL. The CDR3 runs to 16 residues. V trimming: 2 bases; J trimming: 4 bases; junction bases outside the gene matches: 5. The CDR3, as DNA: TGCGCCAGCAGCCAACGGCTAGCGGGGTTCACCGGGGAGCTGTTTTTT. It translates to CASSQRLAGFTGELFF.

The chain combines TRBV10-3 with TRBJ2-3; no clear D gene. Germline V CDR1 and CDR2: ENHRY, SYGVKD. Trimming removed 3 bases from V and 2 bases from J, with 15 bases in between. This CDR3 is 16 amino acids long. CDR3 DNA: TGTGCCATCAGTGACGGCACAGCGCCGCCCACAGATACGCAGTATTTT. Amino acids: CAISDGTAPPTDTQYF.

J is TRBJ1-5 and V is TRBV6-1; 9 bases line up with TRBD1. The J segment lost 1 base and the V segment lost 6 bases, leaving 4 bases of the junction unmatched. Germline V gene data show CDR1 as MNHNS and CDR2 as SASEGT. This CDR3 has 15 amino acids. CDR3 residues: CASSGQGLSNQPQHF. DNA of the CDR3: TGTGCCAGCAGCGGACAGGGGCTGAGCAATCAGCCCCAGCATTTT.

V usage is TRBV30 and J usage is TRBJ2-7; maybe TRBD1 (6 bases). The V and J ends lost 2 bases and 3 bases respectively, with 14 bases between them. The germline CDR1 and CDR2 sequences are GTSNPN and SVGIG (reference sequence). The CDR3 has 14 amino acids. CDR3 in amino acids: CAWSPDSKIYEQYF. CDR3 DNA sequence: TGTGCCTGGAGTCCGGACAGTAAAATCTACGAGCAGTACTTC.

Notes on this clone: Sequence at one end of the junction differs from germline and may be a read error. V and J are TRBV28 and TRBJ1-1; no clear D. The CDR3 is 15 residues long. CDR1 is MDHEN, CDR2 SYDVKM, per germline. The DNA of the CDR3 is TGTGCCAGCGGTTTTTTGGGTTATCCTAACACTGAAGCTTTCTTT. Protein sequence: CASGFLGYPNTEAFF.